The sample holds many counts of the clone carrying this T cell receptor (beta chain). Its antigen remains unidentified. A universal primer site and UMIs were added as TCR cDNA was made by 5'RACE template switching. TCRdb called the 5' RACE reads again in MiXCR, with one record for every CDR3 protein. The sample lists some 300,000 distinct CDR3 sequences, roughly 7.5% occurring once. This record comes from a study of T cells after yellow fever vaccination. General study points: Post-booster repertoires contained most primary-vaccination clones again (96% CD4, less than 90% CD8). A minor fraction of clonotypes spanned both CD4 and CD8 compartments.

The CDR3 is made up of 13 amino acids. V lost 2 bases and J lost 6, with 11 bases in between. The germline gives CDR1 MNHNS, CDR2 SASEGT. This TCR was recovered from a man between 18 and 29 years old who received the YFV17D yellow fever vaccine. The sequencing used PBMCs, collected roughly 46 days after the first yellow fever vaccination. The chain couples TRBV6-1 to TRBJ2-7, with D tentatively TRBD1 or TRBD2 (5 bases each). For the CDR3, the DNA is TGTGCCAGCAGTGAAACGTGGGGGTTCGAGCAGTACTTC. This gives the protein CASSETWGFEQYF.